Listed here is a single TCR beta chain. This sample is drawn from a study of blood T cell repertoires in COVID-19. Clones were read by immunoSEQ multiplex PCR, and TCRdb kept only the in-frame ones, dropping some. The table has roughly 70,000 clones, around nine tenths seen once. From germline, CDR1 is LGHNA and CDR2 YSLEER. Between the trimmed V and J ends, which lost 1 base and 6 bases, there was a span of 17 bases. This CDR3 has 16 amino acids. The chain is built from TRBV4-3 and TRBJ2-3; the D gene is possibly TRBD1 (5 bases). The TCR sequence derives from a woman of 80 years or more with active or convalescent COVID-19. Source material: peripheral blood. CDR3 protein: CASSQGGRGSVDTQYF. CDR3 nucleotides: TGCGCCAGCAGCCAAGGAGGTAGGGGATCGGTCGATACGCAGTATTTT.